This is a list of T cell receptor beta chains from one sample in a study of response to subunit inactivated influenza vaccine. TCRdb redid the calling of the RT-PCR reads with MiXCR, one entry per CDR3 protein. The sample carries 650,000 or so distinct CDR3 sequences, around 13% recorded once. Sequenced material: PBMCs from blood, taken approximately 15 days before vaccination. Receptor source: a man aged 50 to 59 who received an inactivated influenza vaccine. CDR3s include the opening cysteine and the closing phenylalanine or tryptophan. The D gene is left open where the match is weak. Part of the rows lack a size; the others show once, few, many or a class for expanded clones.

TRBJ2-3,TRBV19,-,-,TGTGCCAGTAGTACCCACCTTCTCACAGATACGCAGTATTTT,CASSTHLLTDTQYF
TRBJ2-2,TRBV10-3,few,-,TGTGCCATCAGACGGGGGGCCCAGGGTCCCGGGGAGCTGTTTTTT,CAIRRGAQGPGELFF
TRBJ1-2,TRBV5-6,-,-,TGTGCCAGCACTGCGGGGTCTGCTAACTATGGCTACACCTTC,CASTAGSANYGYTF
TRBJ2-1,TRBV20-1,-,-,TGCAGTGCTAGAGCCCTCTACAATGAGCAGTTCTTC,CSARALYNEQFF
TRBJ1-1,TRBV5-8,-,TRBD1,TGTGCCAGCACACGGACAGGGGGCAGGCCGGAAGCTTTCTTT,CASTRTGGRPEAFF
TRBJ2-7,TRBV9,-,TRBD1,TGTGCCAGCAGCGCCGGGACAGGGGGCCTCTCCTACGAGCAGTACTTC,CASSAGTGGLSYEQYF
TRBJ1-4,TRBV6-1,few,-,TGTGCCAGCAGCGCGACAAGGCTTAATGAAAAACTGTTTTTT,CASSATRLNEKLFF
TRBJ2-7,TRBV12-3/TRBV12-4,few,TRBD1,TGTGCCAGCAGTTTAAGAGCCCGGGGCATCGGGGGACAGGGGATTCGCGGCGAGCAGTACTTC,CASSLRARGIGGQGIRGEQYF
TRBJ1-2,TRBV6-1,few,TRBD1,TGTGCCAGCAGTCCAGGGGACAGGGACTATGGCTACACCTTC,CASSPGDRDYGYTF
TRBJ2-4,TRBV28,few,TRBD1,TGTGCCAGCGAACCCGGGACAGGGGTGGACATTCAGTACTTC,CASEPGTGVDIQYF
TRBJ2-1,TRBV28,few,TRBD2,TGTGCCAGCAGTTTCCCTCAAGCGGGAGACTCCTACAATGAGCAGTTCTTC,CASSFPQAGDSYNEQFF
TRBJ1-1,TRBV6-2/TRBV6-3,many,-,TGTGCCAGCAGTTACCCAGGGTCGAGGACTGAAGCTTTCTTT,CASSYPGSRTEAFF
TRBJ2-1,TRBV20-1,few,-,TGCAGTGCTAGACTAGCCGGTGAGCAGTTCTTC,CSARLAGEQFF
TRBJ2-7,TRBV20-1,few,TRBD1,TGCAGTGCTAGAGATGTAATGGGACAGGGGTGGTACGAGCAGTACTTC,CSARDVMGQGWYEQYF
TRBJ2-5,TRBV10-3,few,TRBD1,TGTGCCATCAGTCCGACAGGGTCGCAGGAGACCCAGTACTTC,CAISPTGSQETQYF
TRBJ2-3,TRBV7-9,few,-,TGTGCCAGCACCATGACAGGAGATACGCAGTATTTT,CASTMTGDTQYF
TRBJ2-5,TRBV2,few,TRBD1,TGTGCCAGCAGTGACCCGGGACAGGGTTTCCAAAGCCAAGAGACCCAGTACTTC,CASSDPGQGFQSQETQYF
TRBJ1-2,TRBV9,few,-,TGTGCCAGCAGCGTAGGGGACAACTTCTATGGCTACACCTTC,CASSVGDNFYGYTF
TRBJ2-7,TRBV7-8,few,TRBD1,TGTGCCAGCAGCTTAGCGCGCATCGGGACAGGGTACTACGAGCAGTACTTC,CASSLARIGTGYYEQYF
TRBJ2-2,TRBV12-3/TRBV12-4,few,-,TGTGCCAGCACACGGGGGTTGGGGGCCGGGACCGGGGAGCTGTTTTTT,CASTRGLGAGTGELFF
TRBJ1-2,TRBV20-1,many,TRBD1,TGCAGTGCTAGAGTCCCCGCAGGGGGGAACTATGGCTACACCTTC,CSARVPAGGNYGYTF
TRBJ2-3,TRBV10-1,-,TRBD1,TGCGCCAGATCAGGACAGGGGAGCACAGATACGCAGTATTTT,CARSGQGSTDTQYF
TRBJ2-1,TRBV9,few,-,TGTGCCAGCAGCGGAAGGTATGACAATGAGCAGTTCTTC,CASSGRYDNEQFF
TRBJ2-7,TRBV6-2/TRBV6-3,-,TRBD2,TGTGCCAGCAGTTGGACACTAGCGGGAGTCTACGAGCAGTACTTC,CASSWTLAGVYEQYF
TRBJ2-1,TRBV2,few,TRBD2,TGTGCCAGCAGAAGGACTAGCGGGGGGATGAATGAGCAGTTCTTC,CASRRTSGGMNEQFF
TRBJ2-3,TRBV5-1,-,TRBD1,TGCGCCAGCAGCTCCGGGACAGCGTCTTGGGATACGCAGTATTTT,CASSSGTASWDTQYF
TRBJ1-1,TRBV2,-,-,TGTGCCAGCAGTGTTGAGGGGAGGGTCACTGAAGCTTTCTTT,CASSVEGRVTEAFF
TRBJ1-3,TRBV7-2,few,-,TGTGCCAGCAGCCCAACCCCAGGAAACACCATATATTTT,CASSPTPGNTIYF
TRBJ2-7,TRBV20-1,few,TRBD2,TGCAGTGCTAGCTCCGGGACTAGCGGAACCTACGAGCAGTACTTC,CSASSGTSGTYEQYF
TRBJ2-2,TRBV5-1,few,TRBD2,TGCGCCAGCAGCACCGCTAGCGGGGGCACCGGGGAGCTGTTTTTT,CASSTASGGTGELFF
TRBJ2-1,TRBV2,-,-,TGTGCCAGCAGTGAGAGGGCTGCCCGGGGCAATGAGCAGTTCTTC,CASSERAARGNEQFF
TRBJ1-1,TRBV30,few,-,TGTGCCTGGAGTGTTGGGGGTATGAACACTGAAGCTTTCTTT,CAWSVGGMNTEAFF
TRBJ2-1,TRBV5-5,few,-,TGTGCCAGCAGCTTGTTTGGGGGGCAAGGTTTCTACAATGAGCAGTTCTTC,CASSLFGGQGFYNEQFF
TRBJ2-2,TRBV5-1,few,-,TGCGCCAGCAGCCAGGGCATGAGGGCGAACACCGGGGAGCTGTTTTTT,CASSQGMRANTGELFF
TRBJ2-4,TRBV28,few,TRBD1,TGTGCCAGCAAGGGTAGTGGGACAGAAGCCAAAAACATTCAGTACTTC,CASKGSGTEAKNIQYF
TRBJ1-5,TRBV28,many,-,TGTGCCAGCACCCTGGAGGTGGCGAATCAGCCCCAGCATTTT,CASTLEVANQPQHF
TRBJ1-3,TRBV5-1,-,TRBD1,TGCGCCAGCAGCGCCACAGGGGATTATGGAAACACCATATATTTT,CASSATGDYGNTIYF
TRBJ2-1,TRBV10-3,-,-,TGTGCCGCGACCTGGGGCTCCTACAATGAGCAGTTCTTC,CAATWGSYNEQFF
TRBJ2-5,TRBV5-1,-,TRBD2,TGCGCCAGCAGTCGAAGCTACTATAGCGGGGGCCGGACGGAGACCCAGTACTTC,CASSRSYYSGGRTETQYF
TRBJ2-1,TRBV2,-,TRBD2,TGTGCCAGCAGCGCGATACTAGCGGGGGTGGAGCAGTTCTTC,CASSAILAGVEQFF
TRBJ2-5,TRBV5-1,few,-,TGCGCCAGCGGTAACGTCGGGACACTGGGCGAGACCCAGTACTTC,CASGNVGTLGETQYF
TRBJ2-1,TRBV12-3/TRBV12-4,many,TRBD1,TGTGCCAGCACCCACCCCGGGGCCAGAGACAGGGGGATTTACTACAATGAGCAGTTCTTC,CASTHPGARDRGIYYNEQFF
TRBJ2-3,TRBV5-1,-,TRBD2,TGCGCCAGCAGCTGGGGGACTAGCGGGGGCACAGATACGCAGTATTTT,CASSWGTSGGTDTQYF